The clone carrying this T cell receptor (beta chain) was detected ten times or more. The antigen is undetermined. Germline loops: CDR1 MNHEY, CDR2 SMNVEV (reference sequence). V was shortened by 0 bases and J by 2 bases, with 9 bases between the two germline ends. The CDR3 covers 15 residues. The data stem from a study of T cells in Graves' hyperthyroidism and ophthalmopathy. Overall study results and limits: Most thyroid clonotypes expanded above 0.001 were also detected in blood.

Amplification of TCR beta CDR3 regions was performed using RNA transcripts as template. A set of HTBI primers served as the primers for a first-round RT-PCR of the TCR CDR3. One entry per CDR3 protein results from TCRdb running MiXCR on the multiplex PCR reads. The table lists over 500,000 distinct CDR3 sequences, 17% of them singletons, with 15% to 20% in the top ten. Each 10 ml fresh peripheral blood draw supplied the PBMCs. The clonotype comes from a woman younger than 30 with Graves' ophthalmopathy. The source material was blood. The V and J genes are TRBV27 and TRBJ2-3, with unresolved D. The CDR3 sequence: CASSLSGPFTDTQYF. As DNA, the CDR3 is TGTGCCAGCAGTTTATCAGGGCCGTTCACAGATACGCAGTATTTT.